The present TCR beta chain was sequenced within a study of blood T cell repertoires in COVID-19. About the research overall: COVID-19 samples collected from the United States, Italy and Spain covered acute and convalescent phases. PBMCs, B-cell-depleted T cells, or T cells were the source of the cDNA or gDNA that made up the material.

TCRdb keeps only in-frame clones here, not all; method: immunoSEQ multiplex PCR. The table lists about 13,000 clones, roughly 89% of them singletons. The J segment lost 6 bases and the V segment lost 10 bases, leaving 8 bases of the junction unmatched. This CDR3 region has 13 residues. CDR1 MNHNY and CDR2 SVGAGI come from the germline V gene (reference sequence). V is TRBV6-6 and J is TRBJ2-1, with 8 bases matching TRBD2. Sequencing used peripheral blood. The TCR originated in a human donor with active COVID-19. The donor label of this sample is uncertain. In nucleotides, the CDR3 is TGTGCCACCCGTCCGGGGGGGGGCAATGAGCAGTTCTTC. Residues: CATRPGGGNEQFF.